This T cell receptor beta chain was recovered during a study of multiple sclerosis patients with progressive multifocal leukoencephalopathy. General study points: Clones expanded at PML were already present before and during natalizumab.

This was a survey-level run. Spiked into each PCR were synthetic inline TR CDR3 controls of all V-J pairings. Measured with immunoSEQ multiplex PCR; TCRdb has only the in-frame clones, and not every one. The sample records about 30,000 clones, around 89% being singletons. Germline values: CDR1 SGHRS, CDR2 YFSETQ. The CDR3 loop spans 14 amino acids. Trimming removed 1 base from V and 0 bases from J, with 8 bases in between. Regarding time point: roughly 12 months of natalizumab therapy. At 6 months of natalizumab came T1, and at 12 months came T2. This clone was detected once. As yet, its antigen is unknown.

The sequence was collected from a human donor with multiple sclerosis. The chain couples TRBV5-1 to TRBJ2-7; no reliable D call. The input for sequencing was PBMCs, taken from a patient treated with natalizumab. This chain's CDR3 is CASSLIESSYEQYF. CDR3 nucleotides: TGCGCCAGCAGCTTGATAGAGAGCTCCTACGAGCAGTACTTC.